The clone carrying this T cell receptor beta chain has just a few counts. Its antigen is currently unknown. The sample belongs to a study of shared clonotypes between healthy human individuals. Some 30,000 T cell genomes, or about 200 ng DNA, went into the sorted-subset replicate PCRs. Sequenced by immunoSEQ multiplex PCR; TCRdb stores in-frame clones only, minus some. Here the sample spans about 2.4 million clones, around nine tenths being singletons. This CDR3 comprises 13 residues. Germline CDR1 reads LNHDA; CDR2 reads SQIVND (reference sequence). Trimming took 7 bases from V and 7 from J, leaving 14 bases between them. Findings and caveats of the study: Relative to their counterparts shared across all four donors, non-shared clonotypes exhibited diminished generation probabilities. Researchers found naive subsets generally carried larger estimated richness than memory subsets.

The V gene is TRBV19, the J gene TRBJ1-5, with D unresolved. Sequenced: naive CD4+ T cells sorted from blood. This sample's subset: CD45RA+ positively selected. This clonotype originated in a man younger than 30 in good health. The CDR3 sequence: CASTLTVAQPQHF. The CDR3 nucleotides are TGTGCCAGTACCCTCACGGTGGCGCAGCCCCAGCATTTT.